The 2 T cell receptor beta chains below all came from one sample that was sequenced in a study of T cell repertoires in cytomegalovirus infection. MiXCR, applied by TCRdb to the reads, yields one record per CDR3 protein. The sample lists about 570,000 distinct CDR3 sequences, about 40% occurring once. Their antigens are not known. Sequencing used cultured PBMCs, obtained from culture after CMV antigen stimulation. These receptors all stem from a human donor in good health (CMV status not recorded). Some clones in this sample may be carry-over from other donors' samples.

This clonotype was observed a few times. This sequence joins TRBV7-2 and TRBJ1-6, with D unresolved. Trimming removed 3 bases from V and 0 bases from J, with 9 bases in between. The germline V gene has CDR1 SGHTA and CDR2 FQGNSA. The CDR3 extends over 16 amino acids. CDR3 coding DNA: TGTGCCAGCAGCTTTTCCACGAGCTCCTATAATTCACCCCTCCACTTT. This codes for CASSFSTSSYNSPLHF. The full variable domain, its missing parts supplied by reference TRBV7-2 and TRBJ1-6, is GAGVSQSPSNKVTEKGKDVELRCDPISGHTALYWYRQSLGQGLEFLIYFQGNSAPDKSGLPSDRFSAERTGGSVSTLTIQRTQQEDSAVYLCASSFSTSSYNSPLHFGNGTRLTVT.

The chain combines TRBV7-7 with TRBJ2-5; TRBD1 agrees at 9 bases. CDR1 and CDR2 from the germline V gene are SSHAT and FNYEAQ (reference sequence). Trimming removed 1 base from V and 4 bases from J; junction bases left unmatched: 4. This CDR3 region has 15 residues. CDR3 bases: TGTGCCAGCAGCTTAGGGGACAGGGTCTTAGAGACCCAGTACTTC. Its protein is CASSLGDRVLETQYF.